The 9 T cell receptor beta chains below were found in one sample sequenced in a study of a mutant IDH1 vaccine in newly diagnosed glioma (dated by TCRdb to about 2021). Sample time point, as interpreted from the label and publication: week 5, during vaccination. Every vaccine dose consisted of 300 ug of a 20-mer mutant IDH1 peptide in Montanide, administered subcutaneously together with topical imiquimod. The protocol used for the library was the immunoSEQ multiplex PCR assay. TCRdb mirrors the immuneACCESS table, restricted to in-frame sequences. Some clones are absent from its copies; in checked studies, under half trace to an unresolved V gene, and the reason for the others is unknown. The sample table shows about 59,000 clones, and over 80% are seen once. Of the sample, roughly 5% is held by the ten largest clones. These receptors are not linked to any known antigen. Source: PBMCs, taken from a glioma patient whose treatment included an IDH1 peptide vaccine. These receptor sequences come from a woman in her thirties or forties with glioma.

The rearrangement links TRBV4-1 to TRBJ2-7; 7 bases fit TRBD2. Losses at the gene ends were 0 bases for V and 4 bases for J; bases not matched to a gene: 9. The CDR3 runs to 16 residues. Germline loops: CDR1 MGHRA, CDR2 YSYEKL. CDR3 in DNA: TGCGCCAGCAGCCAAGAGTGGGCTAGCGGCCGGTACGAGCAGTACTTC. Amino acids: CASSQEWASGRYEQYF.

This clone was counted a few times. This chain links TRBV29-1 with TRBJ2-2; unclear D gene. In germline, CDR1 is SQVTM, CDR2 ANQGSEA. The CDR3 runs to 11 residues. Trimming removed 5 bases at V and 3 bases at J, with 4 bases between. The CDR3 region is CSVSYTGELFF. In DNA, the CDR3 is TGCAGCGTTTCCTACACCGGGGAGCTGTTTTTT.

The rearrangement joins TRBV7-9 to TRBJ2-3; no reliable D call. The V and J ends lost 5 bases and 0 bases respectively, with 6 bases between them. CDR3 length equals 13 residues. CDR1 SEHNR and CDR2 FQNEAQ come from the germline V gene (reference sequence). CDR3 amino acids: CASSRMSTDTQYF. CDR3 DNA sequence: TGTGCCAGCAGCCGGATGAGCACAGATACGCAGTATTTT.

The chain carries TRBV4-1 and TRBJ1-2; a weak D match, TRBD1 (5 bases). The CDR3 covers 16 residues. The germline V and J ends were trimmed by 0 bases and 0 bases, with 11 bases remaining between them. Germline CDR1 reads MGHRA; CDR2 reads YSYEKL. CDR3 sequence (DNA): TGCGCCAGCAGCCAAGAGGGGACGGTCTCTAACTATGGCTACACCTTC. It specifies CASSQEGTVSNYGYTF.

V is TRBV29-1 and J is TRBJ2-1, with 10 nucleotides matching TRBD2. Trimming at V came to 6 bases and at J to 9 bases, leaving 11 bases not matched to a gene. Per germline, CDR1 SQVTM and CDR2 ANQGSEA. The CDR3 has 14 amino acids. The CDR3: CSVLGLASTSEQFF. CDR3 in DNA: TGCAGCGTACTGGGACTAGCGTCGACGAGTGAGCAGTTCTTC.

CDR3 DNA sequence: TGTGCCAGTAGTATTAGCGGCACAGATACGCAGTATTTT. It translates to CASSISGTDTQYF. The chain employs TRBV19 and TRBJ2-3; TRBD2 is a possible D gene (5 bases). There are 13 residues in the CDR3. Germline-derived CDR1 and CDR2 are LNHDA and SQIVND (reference sequence). Trimming cost V 3 bases and J 1 base, with 5 bases left between them.

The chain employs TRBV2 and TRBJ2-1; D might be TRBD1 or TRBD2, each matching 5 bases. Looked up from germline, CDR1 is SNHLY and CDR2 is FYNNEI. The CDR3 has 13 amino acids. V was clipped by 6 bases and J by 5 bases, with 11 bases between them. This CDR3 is CASSGDGNNEQFF. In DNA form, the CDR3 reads TGTGCCAGCAGCGGGGACGGTAACAATGAGCAGTTCTTC. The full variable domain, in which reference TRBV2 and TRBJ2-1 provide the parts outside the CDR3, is EPEVTQTPSHQVTQMGQEVILRCVPISNHLYFYWYRQILGQKVEFLVSFYNNEISEKSEIFDDQFSVERPDGSNFTLKIRSTKLEDSAMYFCASSGDGNNEQFFGPGTRLTVL.

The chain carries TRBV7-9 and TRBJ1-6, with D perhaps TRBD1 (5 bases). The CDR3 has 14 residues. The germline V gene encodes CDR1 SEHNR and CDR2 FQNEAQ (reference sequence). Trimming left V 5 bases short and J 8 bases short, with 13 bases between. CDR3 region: CASSPRTPYSPLHF. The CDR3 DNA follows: TGTGCCAGCAGCCCCCGGACACCCTATTCACCCCTCCACTTT.

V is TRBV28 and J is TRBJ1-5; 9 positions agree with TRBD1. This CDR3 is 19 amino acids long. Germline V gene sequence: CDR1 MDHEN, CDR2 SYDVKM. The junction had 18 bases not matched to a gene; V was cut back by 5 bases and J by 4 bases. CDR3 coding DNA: TGTGCCAGCAGTACTCCTAGTGGGACAGGGAGTTTGTGGAATCAGCCCCAGCATTTT. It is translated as CASSTPSGTGSLWNQPQHF.